What follows are 32 T cell receptor beta chains derived from one specimen sequenced in a study of Ad26.COV2.S vaccination and SARS-CoV-2 variants. Produced via immunoSEQ multiplex PCR; TCRdb's table is partial and in-frame only. The profile shows almost 400,000 clones, roughly 90% of them singletons. Treatment given: some 20 received Ad26.COV2.S at low or high dose, single or two shots; about 5 received placebo; per-sample allocation not given. Sampling occurred on day 63 after the first vaccine or placebo injection. The input for sequencing was peripheral blood, taken in a trial of Ad26.COV2.S vaccine versus placebo. Every receptor here comes from a person aged 18-60 years who received the Ad26.COV2.S COVID-19 vaccine or a placebo.

V usage is TRBV7-6 and J usage is TRBJ2-7, with TRBD2 as a possible D gene (6 bases). With 5 bases removed from V and 5 bases from J, the gap between germline ends came to 16 bases. The germline V gene has CDR1 SGHVS and CDR2 FNYEAQ. CDR3 length: 14 amino acids. The CDR3 here is CASSASPEGNEQYF. CDR3 in DNA: TGTGCCAGCAGCGCCAGCCCGGAGGGGAACGAGCAGTACTTC. Supplemented by reference TRBV7-6 and TRBJ2-7, the full variable domain reads GAGVSQSPRYKVTKRGQDVALRCDPISGHVSLYWYRQALGQGPEFLTYFNYEAQQDKSGLPNDRFSAERPEGSISTLTIQRTEQRDSAMYRCASSASPEGNEQYFGPGTRLTVT.

As regards this clone: Other DNA sequences within the sample encode an identical CDR3. The V gene is TRBV6-5, the J gene TRBJ1-5; 8 bases match TRBD1. The V gene end was trimmed by 6 bases and the J gene end by 0 bases; junction bases not matched to a gene: 4. The CDR3 is made up of 15 amino acids. The germline V gene has CDR1 MNHEY and CDR2 SVGAGI. The CDR3 reads CASSQDRGSNQPQHF. The CDR3 DNA reads TGTGCCAGCAGCCAAGACAGGGGTAGCAATCAGCCCCAGCATTTT.

The V call is TRBV18, the J call TRBJ2-7; D unresolved. The length of the CDR3 is 14 residues. V lost 2 bases and J 0 bases, leaving 8 bases between the germline ends. Germline V gene sequence: CDR1 KGHSH, CDR2 LQKENI. CDR3 residues: CASSPKQRSYEQYF. The CDR3 DNA reads as TGTGCCAGCTCACCAAAACAGCGCTCCTACGAGCAGTACTTC.

This rearrangement joins TRBV30 to TRBJ1-5; TRBD1 is a possible D gene (5 bases). Germline V gene lookup returns CDR1 GTSNPN and CDR2 SVGIG (reference sequence). CDR3 length equals 14 residues. The V gene lost 3 bases and the J gene lost 1 base, with 10 bases spanning the gap. In DNA, the CDR3 is TGTGCCTGGAGAAGCGCAGGGAGCAATCAGCCCCAGCATTTT. Translated, it gives CAWRSAGSNQPQHF.

The chain is built from TRBV30 and TRBJ1-5; D might be TRBD1 (6 bases). CDR3 size: 13 residues. CDR1 and CDR2 from the germline V gene are GTSNPN and SVGIG (reference sequence). Trimming removed 0 bases from V and 6 bases from J, with 9 bases in between. The DNA for the CDR3 is TGTGCCTGGAGTGTACAGGGTTTTCAGCCCCAGCATTTT. Protein product: CAWSVQGFQPQHF.

As for this clone: The sample holds other DNA sequences that translate to the same CDR3. The chain joins TRBV9 to TRBJ2-5; 8 nucleotides align to TRBD2. V dropped 2 bases and J dropped 2; count of bases not matched to a gene: 5. Germline assignment: CDR1 SGDLS and CDR2 YYNGEE. This CDR3 is built from 15 residues. The CDR3 DNA is TGTGCCAGCAGCGTCGGACTAGCCGAGCAAGAGACCCAGTACTTC. This gives the protein CASSVGLAEQETQYF.

The chain uses TRBV28 and TRBJ2-2; the match to TRBD1 covers 8 bases. The V gene's germline CDR1 is MDHEN and CDR2 SYDVKM. The CDR3 contains 16 residues. The ends lost 5 bases at V and 5 bases at J; junction bases unmatched: 10. The CDR3 region is CASSERQGSGTGELFF. The CDR3 nucleotides are TGTGCCAGCAGTGAAAGACAGGGGTCGGGGACCGGGGAGCTGTTTTTT.

This clone is a singleton in its sample. V gene TRBV19 combines with J gene TRBJ1-4; 8 nucleotides match TRBD1. In germline, CDR1 is LNHDA, CDR2 SQIVND (reference sequence). The CDR3 has 16 amino acids. Trimming removed 10 bases from V and 0 bases from J; junction bases left unmatched: 10. In DNA, the CDR3 is TGTGCCACCAGACAGGGGTATCCTCCAACTAATGAAAAACTGTTTTTT. Its translation is CATRQGYPPTNEKLFF.

The rearrangement links TRBV28 to TRBJ2-3, with 10 nucleotides matching TRBD2. Germline V gives CDR1 MDHEN, CDR2 SYDVKM. The CDR3 is 16 amino acids. Trimming at V came to 6 bases and at J to 5 bases, leaving 11 bases not matched to a gene. CDR3 sequence (DNA): TGTGCCAGCAGCACGATGTTAGCGGGAGGCGTAGATACGCAGTATTTT. Protein sequence: CASSTMLAGGVDTQYF.

This chain joins TRBV11-2 and TRBJ1-1, with 7 nucleotides matching TRBD1. In germline, CDR1 is SGHAT, CDR2 FQNNGV. The CDR3 consists of 18 residues. The V and J ends lost 5 bases and 3 bases, in that order; junction bases with no gene match: 18. CDR3 residues: CASSGATGADRVDTEAFF. CDR3 bases: TGTGCCAGCAGCGGAGCCACAGGGGCGGACCGGGTTGACACTGAAGCTTTCTTT.

Here the CDR3 reads CASSQTGFSNNEQFF. CDR3 coding DNA: TGCGCCAGCAGCCAGACAGGGTTCTCGAACAATGAGCAGTTCTTC. The V call is TRBV4-3, the J call TRBJ2-1; 7 bases are shared with TRBD1. The junction had 7 bases not matched to a gene; V was cut back by 3 bases and J by 5 bases. Germline lookup yields CDR1 LGHNA and CDR2 YSLEER. The CDR3 loop spans 15 amino acids.

V and J are TRBV2 and TRBJ1-5; perhaps TRBD1 as D (6 bases). Germline V gives CDR1 SNHLY, CDR2 FYNNEI. With 7 bases removed from V and 7 bases from J, the gap between germline ends came to 14 bases. This CDR3 is 13 amino acids long. CDR3 sequence reads: CASIGGGGQPQHF. CDR3 sequence (DNA): TGTGCCAGCATCGGGGGAGGGGGGCAGCCCCAGCATTTT.

The chain uses TRBV5-6 and TRBJ1-2; no firm D call. The CDR3 has 12 amino acids. Germline V gene sequence: CDR1 SGHDT, CDR2 YYEEEE. V was shortened by 4 bases and J by 0 bases, with 4 bases between the two germline ends. The CDR3 sequence is CASSETNYGYTF. The CDR3 bases are TGTGCCAGCAGCGAGACTAACTATGGCTACACCTTC. The full variable domain, rest sourced from reference TRBV5-6 and TRBJ1-2, is DAGVTQSPTHLIKTRGQQVTLRCSPKSGHDTVSWYQQALGQGPQFIFQYYEEEERQRGNFPDRFSGHQFPNYSSELNVNALLLGDSALYLCASSETNYGYTFGSGTRLTVV.

The chain links TRBV4-3 to TRBJ1-1; no clear D. Germline V gene lookup returns CDR1 LGHNA and CDR2 YSLEER. The CDR3 runs 12 residues. The V gene lost 3 bases and the J gene lost 10 bases, with 12 bases spanning the gap. DNA of the CDR3: TGCGCCAGCAGCCACTCATTCGGAGGAGCTTTCTTT. Residues: CASSHSFGGAFF.

The genes are TRBV19 and TRBJ2-7; weak D call: TRBD2 (6 bases). V lost 6 bases and J 2 bases, leaving 14 bases between the germline ends. CDR3 size: 14 residues. From germline, CDR1 is LNHDA and CDR2 SQIVND (reference sequence). Written as DNA, the CDR3 is TGTGCCAGTAGAGAGAAGACTAGAGCCTACGAGCAGTACTTC. It specifies CASREKTRAYEQYF.

This clone was counted once. This chain connects TRBV4-1 to TRBJ1-2; D is uncertain. The CDR3 covers 16 residues. Trimming removed 3 bases from V and 0 bases from J, with 14 bases in between. CDR1 and CDR2 from the germline V gene are MGHRA and YSYEKL. DNA of the CDR3: TGCGCCAGCAGCCAGGCCACGGGAAACACTAACTATGGCTACACCTTC. Protein product: CASSQATGNTNYGYTF.

The genes are TRBV7-8 and TRBJ2-7, with TRBD1 matching 7 bases. The V gene end was trimmed by 1 base and the J gene end by 2 bases; junction bases not matched to a gene: 5. CDR3 length: 15 residues. CDR1 and CDR2 from the germline V gene are SGHVS and FQNEAQ. The CDR3 bases are TGTGCCAGCAGCTTAGAGGGACAGCCGCCCTACGAGCAGTACTTC. It yields the protein CASSLEGQPPYEQYF.

This chain connects TRBV28 to TRBJ2-3, with 8 bases aligning to TRBD2. This CDR3 is 13 amino acids long. Germline values: CDR1 MDHEN, CDR2 SYDVKM. With V trimmed by 8 bases and J by 2 bases, 3 bases remained unmatched. This CDR3 is CASREGLTDTQYF. As DNA, the CDR3 is TGTGCCAGCCGGGAGGGACTCACAGATACGCAGTATTTT.

V is TRBV2 and J is TRBJ1-6; D is undetermined. The V end was cut by 3 bases, the J end by 9 bases, with 9 bases between. CDR1 is SNHLY and CDR2 is FYNNEI in the germline V gene. The CDR3 sequence is 13 residues long. CDR3 coding DNA: TGTGCCAGCAGTGAGGGCGTCGGTTCACCCCTCCACTTT. It is translated as CASSEGVGSPLHF. Combining the CDR3 with reference TRBV2 and TRBJ1-6 gives the whole variable domain EPEVTQTPSHQVTQMGQEVILRCVPISNHLYFYWYRQILGQKVEFLVSFYNNEISEKSEIFDDQFSVERPDGSNFTLKIRSTKLEDSAMYFCASSEGVGSPLHFGNGTRLTVT.

The chain joins TRBV11-3 to TRBJ1-4; D unresolved. The CDR3 consists of 15 residues. The V and J ends lost 3 bases and 5 bases respectively, with 13 bases between them. CDR1 and CDR2 (germline): SGHNT, YENEEA. CDR3 protein: CASSFVTGVNEKLFF. DNA of the CDR3: TGTGCCAGCAGCTTTGTGACGGGAGTAAATGAAAAACTGTTTTTT.

The CDR3 bases are TGTGCCAGCAGCTTAGTGGGCGAGGCCGGGGAGCAGTACTTC. Its protein is CASSLVGEAGEQYF. V and J are TRBV7-2 and TRBJ2-7; D remains unclear. V dropped 1 base and J dropped 7 bases, with 14 bases sitting between them. Germline V gives CDR1 SGHTA, CDR2 FQGNSA. The CDR3 is 14 residues long.

The chain has TRBV7-8 and TRBJ2-7; D call uncertain. Germline V gene lookup returns CDR1 SGHVS and CDR2 FQNEAQ. This CDR3 is built from 14 residues. V shed 5 bases and J shed 3 bases, with 14 bases lying between them. CDR3 loop: CASSPSSLFYEQYF. The CDR3 coding sequence is TGTGCCAGCAGCCCAAGTAGTCTCTTCTACGAGCAGTACTTC.

This sequence joins TRBV5-1 and TRBJ2-7; D remains unclear. Germline CDR1 is SGHRS and CDR2 is YFSETQ. V gave up 0 bases and J gave up 3 bases, with 7 bases separating them. This CDR3 is 13 amino acids long. The CDR3 here is CASSLDVIYEQYF. The CDR3 region has the DNA TGCGCCAGCAGCTTGGATGTAATCTACGAGCAGTACTTC.

The chain carries TRBV19 and TRBJ1-1; 11 bases are shared with TRBD1. Trimming took 7 bases from V and 5 from J; bases not matched to a gene: 9. CDR1 and CDR2 from the germline V gene are LNHDA and SQIVND (reference sequence). CDR3 length equals 15 residues. The CDR3 coding sequence is TGTGCCAGTACCAGGGACAGGGGGAGGCGGACTGAAGCTTTCTTT. Translating it yields CASTRDRGRRTEAFF.

This clone was seen a handful of times. The chain carries TRBV30 and TRBJ2-2; D is uncertain. The CDR3 is 13 amino acids. Trimming left V 0 bases short and J 3 bases short, with 5 bases between. CDR1 and CDR2 (germline): GTSNPN, SVGIG (reference sequence). This CDR3 is CAWSVGYTGELFF. In nucleotides, the CDR3 is TGTGCCTGGAGTGTAGGGTACACCGGGGAGCTGTTTTTT.

The chain combines TRBV5-1 with TRBJ2-3, with D possibly TRBD1 on 5 matching bases. The CDR3 has 13 residues. CDR1 and CDR2 from the germline V gene are SGHRS and YFSETQ. Trimming shortened V by 7 bases and J by 4 bases, and 13 bases separated the two germline ends. The CDR3 spells CASQAGYSDTQYF. In nucleotides, the CDR3 is TGCGCCAGCCAGGCAGGGTACTCAGATACGCAGTATTTT.

The chain couples TRBV4-3 to TRBJ2-7, with 8 bases lining up with TRBD1. The CDR3 covers 14 residues. J lost 0 bases, V lost 5 bases, and 3 bases had no gene match. The germline gives CDR1 LGHNA, CDR2 YSLEER. DNA of the CDR3: TGCGCCAGCAGCTTGGACAGGGCCTCCTACGAGCAGTACTTC. Amino acid sequence: CASSLDRASYEQYF.

The chain links TRBV30 to TRBJ2-7, with D hard to call. Trimming took 0 bases from V and 7 from J, leaving 13 bases between them. Germline V lookup: CDR1 GTSNPN, CDR2 SVGIG (reference sequence). This CDR3 spans 13 amino acids. For the CDR3, the DNA is TGTGCCTGGAGTGTAGGGCCATCCATGGAGCAGTACTTC. Translation: CAWSVGPSMEQYF.

V is TRBV4-2 and J is TRBJ2-1, with TRBD2 matching 10 bases. Looked up from germline, CDR1 is LGHNA and CDR2 is YNFKEQ. Germline trimming cut 4 bases from V and 0 bases from J; bases unmatched to any gene: 0. The CDR3 length is 15 residues. The CDR3 DNA reads TGTGCCAGCAGCCCTAGCGGGGGCTCCTACAATGAGCAGTTCTTC. Translated: CASSPSGGSYNEQFF.

J is TRBJ2-1 and V is TRBV6-5; D remains ambiguous. The CDR3 is 13 residues long. V lost 4 bases and J lost 6, with 10 bases in between. Germline CDR1 reads MNHEY; CDR2 reads SVGAGI. In DNA form, the CDR3 reads TGTGCCAGCAGTTGGGAACTATCCAATGAGCAGTTCTTC. Residues: CASSWELSNEQFF.

CDR3 nucleotides: TGTGCCAGCAGTGACCCTGAGCAGGGCACTAATGAAAAACTGTTTTTT. Its translation is CASSDPEQGTNEKLFF. The chain carries TRBV25-1 and TRBJ1-4; weak D call: TRBD1 (5 bases). CDR3 length: 16 residues. CDR1 is MGHDK, CDR2 SYGVNS, per germline. V shed 3 bases and J shed 2 bases, with 13 bases lying between them.

The chain is built from TRBV27 and TRBJ2-1; TRBD2 might be the D (6 bases). CDR3 length: 13 residues. Trimming took off 2 bases at V and 8 bases at J, with 10 bases between the two ends. Per germline, CDR1 MNHEY and CDR2 SMNVEV (reference sequence). The CDR3 here is CASSLREVDEQFF. DNA for the CDR3: TGTGCCAGCAGTTTAAGGGAGGTCGATGAGCAGTTCTTC.